A selection of T cell receptor beta chains follows, all from one sample in a study of cytomegalovirus exposure and HLA in healthy donors. TCRdb's copy holds only in-frame clones and misses some; the assay was immunoSEQ multiplex PCR. The sample records approximately 190,000 clones, about four fifths being singletons. The sample taken for sequencing was PBMCs. The receptors shown here come from a man in his forties in good health and CMV-seropositive. The CDR3 runs from the conserved cysteine through the conserved F or W. The order of the fields is V gene, D gene, clone size, J gene, CDR3 length, CDR3 protein, CDR3 DNA. A D gene is named only where the DNA matches it firmly. Some rows have no size entry. The others give once, few or many, or a class for an expanded clone.

v_call: TRBV6-1
d_call: -
clone_size: -
j_call: TRBJ2-7
cdr3_length: 13
cdr3_aa: CASSLGTGYEQYF
cdr3_nt: TGTGCCAGCAGCCTTGGGACTGGCTACGAGCAGTACTTC

v_call: TRBV10-3
d_call: TRBD2
clone_size: -
j_call: TRBJ2-1
cdr3_length: 18
cdr3_aa: CAISESRASGRVDNEQFF
cdr3_nt: TGTGCCATCAGTGAGTCGAGGGCTAGCGGGAGGGTCGACAATGAGCAGTTCTTC

v_call: TRBV5-1
d_call: TRBD2
clone_size: -
j_call: TRBJ2-7
cdr3_length: 14
cdr3_aa: CASRSQGGTYEQYF
cdr3_nt: TGCGCCAGCAGATCCCAGGGAGGGACCTACGAGCAGTACTTC

v_call: TRBV28
d_call: TRBD1
clone_size: once
j_call: TRBJ2-1
cdr3_length: 14
cdr3_aa: CASSEDRAYNEQFF
cdr3_nt: TGTGCCAGCAGTGAGGACAGGGCTTACAATGAGCAGTTCTTC

v_call: TRBV19
d_call: -
clone_size: -
j_call: TRBJ1-2
cdr3_length: 14
cdr3_aa: CASSISGTTYGYTF
cdr3_nt: TGTGCCAGTAGTATATCCGGGACAACTTATGGCTACACCTTC

v_call: TRBV6-5
d_call: TRBD1
clone_size: -
j_call: TRBJ1-2
cdr3_length: 13
cdr3_aa: CASSHEQGYGYTF
cdr3_nt: TGTGCCAGCAGCCATGAACAGGGGTATGGCTACACCTTC

v_call: TRBV5-1
d_call: TRBD2
clone_size: -
j_call: TRBJ2-5
cdr3_length: 16
cdr3_aa: CASSYGLAGGQETQYF
cdr3_nt: TGCGCCAGCAGCTATGGACTAGCGGGGGGCCAAGAGACCCAGTACTTC

v_call: TRBV7-9
d_call: TRBD1
clone_size: -
j_call: TRBJ2-7
cdr3_length: 15
cdr3_aa: CASSTDRALSYEQYF
cdr3_nt: TGTGCCAGCAGCACGGACAGGGCGTTATCCTACGAGCAGTACTTC

v_call: TRBV6-5
d_call: -
clone_size: -
j_call: TRBJ1-2
cdr3_length: 12
cdr3_aa: CASRDSLSRYTF
cdr3_nt: TGTGCCAGCAGGGACTCCCTCAGTCGCTACACCTTC

v_call: TRBV2
d_call: -
clone_size: -
j_call: TRBJ2-7
cdr3_length: 12
cdr3_aa: CASIDGTYEQYF
cdr3_nt: TGTGCCAGCATCGACGGGACCTACGAGCAGTACTTC

v_call: TRBV2
d_call: -
clone_size: -
j_call: TRBJ1-1
cdr3_length: 11
cdr3_aa: CATTENTEAFF
cdr3_nt: TGTGCCACGACAGAGAACACTGAAGCTTTCTTT

v_call: TRBV5-4
d_call: TRBD2
clone_size: few
j_call: TRBJ2-7
cdr3_length: 15
cdr3_aa: CASSLTSGRGDEQYF
cdr3_nt: TGTGCCAGCAGCCTTACTAGCGGGAGAGGGGACGAGCAGTACTTC

v_call: TRBV6-1
d_call: TRBD2
clone_size: -
j_call: TRBJ2-7
cdr3_length: 16
cdr3_aa: CASSERLLAASYEQYF
cdr3_nt: TGTGCCAGCAGTGAGAGGTTACTAGCGGCTTCCTACGAGCAGTACTTC

v_call: TRBV7-9
d_call: -
clone_size: -
j_call: TRBJ1-5
cdr3_length: 14
cdr3_aa: CASSLGNSNQPQHF
cdr3_nt: TGTGCCAGCAGCTTAGGTAATAGCAATCAGCCCCAGCATTTT

v_call: TRBV7-2
d_call: -
clone_size: -
j_call: TRBJ1-2
cdr3_length: 16
cdr3_aa: CASSLVAGVGNYGYTF
cdr3_nt: TGTGCCAGCAGCTTAGTCGCGGGTGTCGGGAACTATGGCTACACCTTC

v_call: TRBV30
d_call: TRBD1
clone_size: -
j_call: TRBJ2-7
cdr3_length: 11
cdr3_aa: CAWSDRGEQYF
cdr3_nt: TGTGCCTGGAGTGACAGGGGCGAGCAGTACTTC

v_call: TRBV7-6
d_call: -
clone_size: -
j_call: TRBJ2-3
cdr3_length: 14
cdr3_aa: CASSSWTTQDTQYF
cdr3_nt: TGTGCCAGCAGCTCCTGGACTACCCAAGATACGCAGTATTTT

v_call: TRBV6-5
d_call: TRBD1
clone_size: once
j_call: TRBJ1-5
cdr3_length: 15
cdr3_aa: CASQRGTGLNQPQHF
cdr3_nt: TGTGCCAGCCAAAGGGGGACAGGTCTTAATCAGCCCCAGCATTTT

v_call: TRBV19
d_call: -
clone_size: -
j_call: TRBJ1-5
cdr3_length: 12
cdr3_aa: CATRPGNQPQHF
cdr3_nt: TGTGCCACCAGGCCCGGCAATCAGCCCCAGCATTTT

v_call: TRBV2
d_call: -
clone_size: -
j_call: TRBJ1-2
cdr3_length: 11
cdr3_aa: CASTFGYGYTF
cdr3_nt: TGTGCCAGCACCTTCGGCTATGGCTACACCTTC

v_call: TRBV10-3
d_call: -
clone_size: -
j_call: TRBJ2-3
cdr3_length: 14
cdr3_aa: CAISGALDSGAQYF
cdr3_nt: TGTGCCATCAGTGGGGCGCTCGACAGTGGAGCGCAGTATTTT

v_call: TRBV5-1
d_call: TRBD2
clone_size: -
j_call: TRBJ2-5
cdr3_length: 17
cdr3_aa: CASSTGLAGVLQETQYF
cdr3_nt: TGCGCCAGCAGCACTGGACTAGCGGGAGTGTTGCAAGAGACCCAGTACTTC

v_call: TRBV27
d_call: TRBD1
clone_size: -
j_call: TRBJ1-1
cdr3_length: 15
cdr3_aa: CASRVDRRLNTEAFF
cdr3_nt: TGTGCCAGCAGGGTGGACAGGCGTTTGAACACTGAAGCTTTCTTT

v_call: TRBV5-6
d_call: -
clone_size: -
j_call: TRBJ1-2
cdr3_length: 11
cdr3_aa: CASSLSRGYTF
cdr3_nt: TGTGCCAGCAGCTTGTCGCGCGGCTACACCTTC

v_call: TRBV18
d_call: -
clone_size: -
j_call: TRBJ2-1
cdr3_length: 14
cdr3_aa: CASSPGVSYNEQFF
cdr3_nt: TGTGCCAGCTCACCGGGCGTCTCCTACAATGAGCAGTTCTTC

v_call: TRBV11-2
d_call: -
clone_size: -
j_call: TRBJ1-6
cdr3_length: 16
cdr3_aa: CASSLEGSGGRGPLHF
cdr3_nt: TGTGCCAGCAGCTTAGAGGGGAGCGGGGGAAGGGGACCCCTCCACTTT

v_call: TRBV29-1
d_call: TRBD2
clone_size: -
j_call: TRBJ2-1
cdr3_length: 14
cdr3_aa: CSVELAGGPGEQFF
cdr3_nt: TGCAGCGTTGAACTAGCGGGGGGGCCCGGTGAGCAGTTCTTC

v_call: TRBV28
d_call: -
clone_size: -
j_call: TRBJ2-5
cdr3_length: 15
cdr3_aa: CASSPRLMYQETQYF
cdr3_nt: TGTGCCAGCAGTCCGAGATTGATGTACCAAGAGACCCAGTACTTC

v_call: TRBV27
d_call: TRBD2
clone_size: -
j_call: TRBJ2-7
cdr3_length: 20
cdr3_aa: CASSYHRPGLAGLRGYEQYF
cdr3_nt: TGTGCCAGCAGTTACCATCGACCGGGACTAGCGGGGTTGAGGGGCTACGAGCAGTACTTC

v_call: TRBV5-6
d_call: -
clone_size: -
j_call: TRBJ2-7
cdr3_length: 14
cdr3_aa: CASSLPGVAYEQYF
cdr3_nt: TGTGCCAGCAGCTTGCCGGGGGTTGCGTACGAGCAGTACTTC

v_call: TRBV19
d_call: TRBD1
clone_size: -
j_call: TRBJ2-3
cdr3_length: 15
cdr3_aa: CASSIRDRAIDTQYF
cdr3_nt: TGTGCCAGTAGTATTAGGGACAGGGCTATAGATACGCAGTATTTT

v_call: TRBV28
d_call: -
clone_size: -
j_call: TRBJ2-7
cdr3_length: 14
cdr3_aa: CASNLGLKTYEQYF
cdr3_nt: TGTGCCAGCAATCTCGGTTTAAAAACCTACGAGCAGTACTTC

v_call: TRBV4-1
d_call: TRBD2
clone_size: -
j_call: TRBJ2-3
cdr3_length: 16
cdr3_aa: CASSANLAGGRDTQYF
cdr3_nt: TGCGCCAGCAGCGCAAATCTAGCGGGAGGGCGGGATACGCAGTATTTT

v_call: TRBV10-3
d_call: -
clone_size: -
j_call: TRBJ1-6
cdr3_length: 16
cdr3_aa: CAISESSRFKNSPLHF
cdr3_nt: TGTGCCATCAGTGAGTCGAGTCGTTTTAAAAATTCACCCCTCCACTTT

v_call: TRBV19
d_call: TRBD1
clone_size: few
j_call: TRBJ1-5
cdr3_length: 17
cdr3_aa: CASSLVTGGNVGQPQHF
cdr3_nt: TGTGCCAGTAGCCTCGTGACAGGGGGCAATGTTGGGCAGCCCCAGCATTTT

v_call: TRBV5-4
d_call: TRBD1
clone_size: -
j_call: TRBJ1-4
cdr3_length: 18
cdr3_aa: CASSLGGGQAATNEKLFF
cdr3_nt: TGTGCCAGCAGCTTGGGGGGGGGACAGGCGGCAACTAATGAAAAACTGTTTTTT

v_call: TRBV18
d_call: TRBD2
clone_size: -
j_call: TRBJ2-1
cdr3_length: 18
cdr3_aa: CASSPRTSGRLVDNEQFF
cdr3_nt: TGTGCCAGCTCACCAAGGACTAGCGGTAGGTTGGTCGACAATGAGCAGTTCTTC

v_call: TRBV5-1
d_call: TRBD1
clone_size: -
j_call: TRBJ2-1
cdr3_length: 16
cdr3_aa: CASSANRGPYYNEQFF
cdr3_nt: TGCGCCAGCAGCGCCAACAGGGGTCCGTATTACAATGAGCAGTTCTTC

v_call: TRBV4-1
d_call: TRBD1
clone_size: -
j_call: TRBJ2-7
cdr3_length: 17
cdr3_aa: CASSQGPRDRDTYEQYF
cdr3_nt: TGCGCCAGCAGCCAAGGACCCCGGGACAGGGACACCTACGAGCAGTACTTC

v_call: TRBV19
d_call: TRBD1
clone_size: -
j_call: TRBJ1-4
cdr3_length: 13
cdr3_aa: CASSPRDSEKLFF
cdr3_nt: TGTGCCAGTAGTCCCCGGGACAGTGAAAAACTGTTTTTT

v_call: TRBV6-6
d_call: TRBD1
clone_size: -
j_call: TRBJ1-1
cdr3_length: 15
cdr3_aa: CASSPGTGGVTEAFF
cdr3_nt: TGTGCCAGCAGTCCCGGGACAGGGGGCGTCACTGAAGCTTTCTTT

v_call: TRBV4-1
d_call: TRBD1
clone_size: -
j_call: TRBJ1-2
cdr3_length: 16
cdr3_aa: CASSQDWTGWDYGYTF
cdr3_nt: TGCGCCAGCAGCCAAGATTGGACAGGGTGGGACTATGGCTACACCTTC

v_call: TRBV27
d_call: TRBD1
clone_size: once
j_call: TRBJ1-2
cdr3_length: 14
cdr3_aa: CASSRGQAFYGYTF
cdr3_nt: TGTGCCAGCAGCAGGGGACAGGCCTTCTATGGCTACACCTTC

v_call: TRBV7-3
d_call: TRBD1
clone_size: -
j_call: TRBJ2-7
cdr3_length: 13
cdr3_aa: CASSATGTDEQYF
cdr3_nt: TGTGCCAGCAGCGCCACCGGGACAGACGAGCAGTACTTC

v_call: TRBV28
d_call: TRBD1
clone_size: -
j_call: TRBJ2-7
cdr3_length: 13
cdr3_aa: CASGQGASIEQYF
cdr3_nt: TGTGCCAGCGGACAGGGGGCTTCTATAGAGCAGTACTTC

v_call: TRBV7-9
d_call: -
clone_size: -
j_call: TRBJ2-5
cdr3_length: 14
cdr3_aa: CASSLGQGVETQYF
cdr3_nt: TGTGCCAGCAGCTTAGGTCAGGGTGTGGAGACCCAGTACTTC

v_call: TRBV9
d_call: TRBD2
clone_size: -
j_call: TRBJ2-5
cdr3_length: 15
cdr3_aa: CASSALAGLTETQYF
cdr3_nt: TGTGCCAGCAGCGCATTAGCGGGATTAACAGAGACCCAGTACTTC

v_call: TRBV6-5
d_call: TRBD1
clone_size: -
j_call: TRBJ2-2
cdr3_length: 11
cdr3_aa: CATRGHGELFF
cdr3_nt: TGTGCCACGAGGGGGCACGGGGAGCTGTTTTTT

v_call: TRBV5-4
d_call: TRBD2
clone_size: -
j_call: TRBJ2-1
cdr3_length: 17
cdr3_aa: CASSLGAGGHNYNEQFF
cdr3_nt: TGTGCCAGCAGCTTAGGTGCGGGAGGCCACAACTACAATGAGCAGTTCTTC

v_call: TRBV5-8
d_call: -
clone_size: -
j_call: TRBJ2-2
cdr3_length: 17
cdr3_aa: CASSLAPGDGLTGELFF
cdr3_nt: TGTGCCAGCAGCTTGGCCCCAGGAGATGGACTCACCGGGGAGCTGTTTTTT